The rows below give T cell receptor beta chains drawn from one sample of a study of blood T cell repertoires in COVID-19. The assay was immunoSEQ multiplex PCR, and TCRdb's table has in-frame clones only and misses some. The top ten hold roughly 1% of the sample, which has 300,000 to 350,000 clones, about 88% seen once. Sequenced: PBMCs or T cells enriched from blood (not recorded which). These receptors came from a woman aged 30 to 39 who had recovered from COVID-19. The conserved cysteine and the conserved F or W are not part of the CDR3 here. Fields, in order: D gene, J gene, V gene, CDR3 protein. The D gene is left open where the match is weak.

TRBD2 | TRBJ2-2 | TRBV14 | ASSQVAGGPTGELF
. | TRBJ1-3 | TRBV28 | ASTIGQFSGNTIY
TRBD1 | TRBJ1-1 | TRBV25-1 | ASRAGRGQGFEAF
TRBD2 | TRBJ2-3 | TRBV11-3 | ASSLEGTSGTDTQY
. | TRBJ2-7 | TRBV5-5 | ASSSERSSYEQY
TRBD2 | TRBJ2-7 | TRBV10-3 | AISEASGGTYEQY
TRBD1 | TRBJ2-2 | TRBV30 | AWSRDRGPNGELF
TRBD1 | TRBJ1-5 | TRBV6-5 | ASRGQGINQPQH
. | TRBJ2-2 | TRBV5-4 | ASSLRNTGELF
. | TRBJ1-2 | TRBV4-2 | ASSQVAAGGYGYT
. | TRBJ1-1 | TRBV29-1 | SVEDLGGTREAF
TRBD1 | TRBJ1-1 | TRBV11-2 | ASSLFGTVNTEAF
TRBD2 | TRBJ2-3 | TRBV6-4 | ASSDSAGGSTDTQY
. | TRBJ1-1 | TRBV29-1 | SAVRDLNTEAF
TRBD2 | TRBJ2-7 | TRBV7-2 | ASSSDLAGKQY
. | TRBJ2-2 | TRBV9 | ASSVRDKDELGLF
TRBD2 | TRBJ2-3 | TRBV4-3 | ASSQERLAGGLGTDTQY
TRBD1 | TRBJ2-7 | TRBV2 | ASSGTGSNYEQY
TRBD1 | TRBJ2-1 | TRBV7-8 | ASSLASGQANNEQF
. | TRBJ2-2 | TRBV3-1/TRBV3-2 | ASSQADRTGELF
. | TRBJ1-6 | TRBV30 | AWSAQVGQRNSPLH
TRBD1 | TRBJ1-1 | TRBV11-2 | ASSANRGPEAF
TRBD1 | TRBJ1-6 | TRBV7-2 | ASSREGTGNSPLH
TRBD1 | TRBJ2-7 | TRBV7-9 | ASSAGTGKSNEQY
. | TRBJ2-7 | TRBV12-3/TRBV12-4 | ASSSRDPPRQY
. | TRBJ1-3 | TRBV7-9 | ASSSNRVSGNTIY
TRBD1 | TRBJ1-2 | TRBV2 | ASSETGFSRTYGYT
. | TRBJ1-1 | TRBV11-2 | ASSQRVGGPGTEAF
TRBD2 | TRBJ2-3 | TRBV3-1/TRBV3-2 | ASSRRLAGVNTDTQY
TRBD1 | TRBJ1-2 | TRBV4-3 | ASSQEPGGDYGYT
. | TRBJ2-2 | TRBV28 | ASSPGFFVGQGNTGELF
. | TRBJ2-2 | TRBV5-5 | ASSLAGGTGELF
TRBD1 | TRBJ2-1 | TRBV7-9 | ASSRMDRGYNEQF